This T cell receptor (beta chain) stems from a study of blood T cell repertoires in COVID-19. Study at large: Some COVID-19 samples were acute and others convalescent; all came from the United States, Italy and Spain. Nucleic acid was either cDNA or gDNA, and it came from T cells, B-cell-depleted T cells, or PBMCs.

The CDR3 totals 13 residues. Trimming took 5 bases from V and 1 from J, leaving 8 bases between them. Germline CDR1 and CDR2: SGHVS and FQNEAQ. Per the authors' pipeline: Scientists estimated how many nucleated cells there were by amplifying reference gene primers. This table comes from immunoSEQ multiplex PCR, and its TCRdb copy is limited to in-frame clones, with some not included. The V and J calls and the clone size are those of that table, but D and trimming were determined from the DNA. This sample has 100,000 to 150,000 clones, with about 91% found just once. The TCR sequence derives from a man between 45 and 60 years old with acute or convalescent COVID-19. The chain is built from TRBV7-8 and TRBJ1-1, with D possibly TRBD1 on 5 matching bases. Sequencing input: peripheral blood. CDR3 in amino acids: CASSPGGNTEAFF. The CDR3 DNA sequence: TGTGCCAGCAGCCCCGGGGGGAACACTGAAGCTTTCTTT. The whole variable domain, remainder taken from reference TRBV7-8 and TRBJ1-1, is GAGVSQSPRYKVAKRGQDVALRCDPISGHVSLFWYQQALGQGPEFLTYFQNEAQLDKSGLPSDRFFAERPEGSVSTLKIQRTQQEDSAVYLCASSPGGNTEAFFGQGTRLTVV.